This TCR beta chain originates from a study of a mutant IDH1 vaccine in newly diagnosed glioma. This clone has just a few counts. At the DNA level, this CDR3 is encoded by other sequences in the same sample as well. As to time point: baseline, week 1 (first vaccination visit). Stated treatment: pre-vaccination baseline after standard-of-care therapy. Libraries were prepared by immunoSEQ multiplex PCR; TCRdb keeps only in-frame clonotypes and omits some of them. The sample yields tens of thousands of clones, 82% seen once. The V end lost 2 bases, the J end lost 6 bases, and 11 bases lay between the germline ends. Germline V gene data show CDR1 as MNHEY and CDR2 as SMNVEV (reference sequence). The CDR3 has 14 residues.

V and J are TRBV27 and TRBJ1-5; D is undetermined. This receptor was obtained from a man in his thirties or forties with glioma. The input for sequencing was PBMCs, taken from a glioma patient treated with radiotherapy, temozolomide or both. This CDR3 is CASSLGPRGQPQHF. CDR3 DNA sequence: TGTGCCAGCAGTTTAGGGCCCCGGGGTCAGCCCCAGCATTTT.